The source of this T cell receptor beta chain is a study of shared clonotypes between healthy human individuals. Study results and limitations: Sharing across a handful of donors was seen in 5% to 5.5% of naive CD4 clonotypes.

The J segment lost 5 bases and the V segment lost 5 bases, leaving 13 bases of the junction unmatched. Germline CDR1 is MDHEN and CDR2 is SYDVKM. This CDR3 has 16 residues. With regard to this clone: Its antigen remains unidentified.

Researchers ran the assay at a deep level. The authors loaded approximately 220 ng DNA, 28,000 or so T cell genomes, into sorted-subset replicate PCRs. Data came from immunoSEQ multiplex PCR; TCRdb stores just in-frame clones and leaves some out. The sample carries 1.5 million to 2.5 million clones, about 94% recorded once. Selected positively for CCR7 and CD45RO-negative, naive CD8 cells excluded terminally differentiated effector memory CD45RA+ cells. The V gene is TRBV28, the J gene TRBJ1-2, with TRBD1 identical over 8 bases. The sample was naive CD8+ T cells sorted from blood. This sequence was found in a man in his late teens or twenties in good health. This chain's CDR3 is CASSRGQESLVYGYTF. CDR3 nucleotides: TGTGCCAGCAGTAGGGGACAGGAGAGTTTGGTTTATGGCTACACCTTC.